This record looks at one T cell receptor (beta chain) sequence and its context. This clone occurred once. The antigen it recognizes is unknown. Qualities for individual bases were not recorded, and no much larger clone is one base off. The library was made by the immunoSEQ multiplex PCR assay. In the paper's pipeline: A statistical classification framework was developed to diagnose cytomegalovirus status using the catalog of TCR beta chain sequences. The table was pulled from immuneACCESS by TCRdb, which kept in-frame rearrangements only. Such tables lose some clones; where checked, under half of the loss comes from unresolved V genes, and the rest has no known cause. The V and J calls and clone size are taken from that table; D and trimming were inferred from the DNA. Across this sample there are about 160,000 clones, with under 95% seen only once. The ten most abundant clones make up around 2.7% of the sample.

The donors belonged to the validation cohort of around 110 subjects, which was separate from the 666-subject first cohort. The data were taken from a study of cytomegalovirus exposure and HLA in healthy donors (dated by TCRdb to about 2017). Looking at the study overall: The 666 repertoires of the first cohort and the 120 validation repertoires were produced on the same platform, according to a later analysis. The study aimed to test whether signatures of past pathogen exposure could be identified by cataloging public T cell receptors. Besides the first cohort of roughly 640 subjects, a separate validation cohort made up of over a hundred different subjects was used. To predict cytomegalovirus infection status, the study combined high-throughput TCR immunosequencing, statistical association of individual TCRs with disease status, and machine learning. The research as a whole found: All 120 or so repertoires were used to score co-occurrence in the validation cohort in a later analysis, because that analysis had no HLA typing for the cohort. The classifier was reported to diagnose cytomegalovirus status with high specificity and sensitivity in both the original cohort and the validation cohort. In a later analysis, TCRs clustered in the first cohort were found to also tend to co-occur in the 130 or so validation repertoires, with approximately 95% of cluster scores above 0. The study gave a list of over 150 TCR beta chains associated with cytomegalovirus. The authors suggested that the approach could potentially be generalized to other disease states and immunological phenotypes. Across donors, most TCR sequences were observed very rarely, whereas some public TCRs were present in many individuals. In vitro tests confirmed that a few of the cytomegalovirus-associated TCR beta chains recognize cytomegalovirus antigens.

From the germline V gene (reference sequence), CDR1 is MNHEY and CDR2 is SMNVEV. Ends trimmed: V by 4 bases, J by 7 bases; bases unmatched to a gene: 10. From its cysteine to its phenylalanine, the CDR3 spans 15 amino acids. Solely the CDR3 DNA is kept, with 45 bases framed from the first base. Sequenced input: PBMCs. The TCR sequence derives from a woman aged 18-35 years in good health and CMV-seropositive. The V and J genes are TRBV27 and TRBJ2-7, with 10 middle bases fitting TRBD1. The CDR3 in this case is CASSSARDRGGEQYF. In nucleotide form, the sequence is TGTGCCAGCAGTTCCGCCCGGGACAGGGGCGGGGAGCAGTACTTC.